Listed here is a single T cell receptor beta chain. The antigen is not known. The identical CDR3 is also encoded by other nucleotide sequences in the sample. Germline V gives CDR1 SEHNR, CDR2 FQNEAQ (reference sequence). The V end lost 2 bases, the J end lost 1 base, and 5 bases lay between the germline ends. CDR3 length equals 13 residues. The sample belongs to a study of T cell responses to AZD1222 COVID-19 vaccine. Study-wide findings and caveats: Repertoire sampling was restricted to post-peak T cell response timepoints. Elevations in Spike-specific TCR breadth and depth followed administration of two AZD1222 doses. White British people made up most donors, females outnumbered males, and clonal diversity was possibly underestimated.

The data were produced by immunoSEQ multiplex PCR, yet TCRdb's version contains in-frame clones alone and is incomplete. The profile shows 150,000 to 170,000 clones, 86% of them singletons. The source was peripheral blood, collected on day 0 of MenACWY control vaccination. The chain is built from TRBV7-9 and TRBJ1-1; possible D gene TRBD1, 5 bases. The origin of this receptor is an adult in good health. DNA for the CDR3: TGTGCCAGCAGCTTACAGGGGAACACTGAAGCTTTCTTT. This codes for CASSLQGNTEAFF.